The next 24 T cell receptor beta chains were all read from a single sample in a study of neurological immune-mediated disorders. MiXCR, applied by TCRdb to the 5' RACE reads, yields one record per CDR3 protein. The table shows some 57,000 distinct CDR3 sequences, with around 4.7% occurring only once. Material for sequencing was PBMCs. Source of these receptors: a woman aged 45-65 years with multiple sclerosis.

Only one count was recorded for this clonotype. V and J are TRBV7-8 and TRBJ2-4; TRBD1 agrees at 7 bases. After removal of 5 bases from V and 10 bases from J, the junction contained 26 bases not matched to a gene. CDR1 and CDR2 (germline): SGHVS, FQNEAQ. The CDR3 contains 19 residues. CDR3 region: CASSLLFRTDREGRKIQYF. The CDR3, as DNA: TGTGCCAGCAGCCTCCTATTCCGCACCGACAGGGAAGGCCGGAAAATTCAGTACTTC. Full variable domain (rest looked up from reference TRBV7-8 and TRBJ2-4): GAGVSQSPRYKVAKRGQDVALRCDPISGHVSLFWYQQALGQGPEFLTYFQNEAQLDKSGLPSDRFFAERPEGSVSTLKIQRTQQEDSAVYLCASSLLFRTDREGRKIQYFGAGTRLSVL.

This clonotype was seen at least ten times. Germline and junction disagree at one end, which may indicate a read error. The chain links TRBV7-6 to TRBJ1-6; 8 bases are shared with TRBD1. Germline values: CDR1 SGHVS, CDR2 FNYEAQ. This CDR3 has 16 residues. The CDR3 loop is CASSLVHRGYNSPLNF. The CDR3, as DNA: TGTGCCAGCAGCTTAGTCCACAGGGGGTATAATTCACCCCTCAACTTT.

This clonotype is medium-sized (0.01 to 0.1%). V gene TRBV20-1 combines with J gene TRBJ1-4; TRBD1 matches 7 bases. From germline, CDR1 is DFQATT and CDR2 SNEGSKA (reference sequence). This CDR3 contains 14 residues. The trim removed 3 bases at V and 4 bases at J, leaving 5 bases unmatched. The chain's CDR3 is CSARPGQYNEKLFF. CDR3 bases: TGCAGTGCTAGGCCGGGACAGTATAATGAAAAACTGTTTTTT.

This clonotype appeared many times. The rearrangement joins TRBV7-9 to TRBJ2-3; 8 bases map to TRBD1. The CDR3 length is 16 residues. V lost 2 bases to trimming and J lost 1 base; unmatched junction nucleotides: 5. Germline V gives CDR1 SEHNR, CDR2 FQNEAQ (reference sequence). CDR3 sequence reads: CASSLIGQGGTDTQYF. The CDR3 coding sequence is TGTGCCAGCAGCTTAATAGGACAGGGAGGCACAGATACGCAGTATTTT.

This clonotype was found many times. The chain uses TRBV7-6 and TRBJ1-1; no firm D call. Germline CDR1 is SGHVS and CDR2 is FNYEAQ. Trimming left V 5 bases short and J 6 bases short, with 13 bases between. The CDR3 is made up of 13 amino acids. CDR3 sequence reads: CASSPSRGPEAFF. The CDR3 DNA reads TGTGCCAGCAGCCCTTCTCGGGGTCCTGAAGCTTTCTTT.

In this sample, this clonotype turned up a few times. This sequence may be a read error, since a much larger clone differs from it by one base. The J gene is TRBJ1-1, the V gene TRBV7-6; D call uncertain. Germline CDR1 and CDR2: SGHVS and FNYEAQ. V lost 3 bases, J lost 6 bases, and 11 bases lay in between. The CDR3 length is 13 residues. The CDR3: CASSLERVAEAFF. Written as DNA, the CDR3 is TGTGCCAGCAGCTTGGAAAGAGTGGCTGAAGCTTTCTTT.

This clonotype was seen repeatedly, ten times or more. The chain uses TRBV5-1 and TRBJ1-1; TRBD1 matches 9 bases. V was clipped by 0 bases and J by 10 bases; unmatched bases: 4. CDR3 length: 13 amino acids. Germline values: CDR1 SGHRS, CDR2 YFSETQ. The DNA of the CDR3 is TGCGCCAGCAGCTTGGGACAGGGGGAGGGAGCTTTCTTT. The encoded protein is CASSLGQGEGAFF.

This clonotype was recorded many times. This chain connects TRBV7-3 to TRBJ2-2; no clear D. CDR1 is SGHTA, CDR2 FQGTGA, per germline. This CDR3 has 15 residues. Trimming stripped 8 bases from V and 0 bases from J, with 13 bases between. CDR3: CASRPGATNTGELFF. The CDR3 DNA sequence: TGTGCCAGCCGGCCAGGAGCTACGAACACCGGGGAGCTGTTTTTT.

At least ten counts were recorded for this clonotype. V is TRBV20-1 and J is TRBJ2-3; D gene uncertain. V was clipped by 7 bases and J by 0 bases, with 5 bases between them. The CDR3 has 11 amino acids. CDR1 and CDR2 (germline): DFQATT, SNEGSKA (reference sequence). CDR3 region: CSEVSTDTQYF. CDR3 coding DNA: TGCAGTGAGGTTAGCACAGATACGCAGTATTTT.

This clonotype was seen repeatedly, ten times or more. The J gene is TRBJ2-5, the V gene TRBV20-1, with 12 bases identical to TRBD2. The CDR3 covers 15 residues. The V segment lost 4 bases and the J segment 6 bases; nucleotides outside the gene matches: 9. The germline gives CDR1 DFQATT, CDR2 SNEGSKA (reference sequence). This CDR3 is CSATGLAGSTKTQYF. The CDR3 DNA sequence: TGCAGTGCTACGGGACTAGCGGGTTCTACAAAGACCCAGTACTTC.

This clonotype was detected many times. V gene TRBV7-8 combines with J gene TRBJ2-3; D is possibly TRBD1 (6 bases). The CDR3 loop spans 18 amino acids. Germline V lookup: CDR1 SGHVS, CDR2 FQNEAQ. Trimming shortened V by 4 bases and J by 2 bases, and 22 bases separated the two germline ends. The CDR3 nucleotides are TGTGCCAGCAGCTCTACTGGGGGACACCAAATTCTCACAGATACGCAGTATTTT. It encodes CASSSTGGHQILTDTQYF.

This clonotype was counted many times. This chain connects TRBV4-3 to TRBJ2-3, with 9 bases lining up with TRBD2. Germline V gives CDR1 LGHNA, CDR2 YSLEER. V lost 0 bases and J lost 0; bases outside the gene matches: 10. The CDR3 runs to 19 residues. CDR3 coding DNA: TGCGCCAGCAGCCAAGAGGGTAGCGGGGGCCCGACTAGCACAGATACGCAGTATTTT. Its translation: CASSQEGSGGPTSTDTQYF.

This clonotype was found many times. V is TRBV6-1 and J is TRBJ1-1; D remains ambiguous. With 4 bases removed from V and 1 base from J, the gap between germline ends came to 7 bases. Germline CDR1 MNHNS, CDR2 SASEGT. CDR3 length: 13 residues. The CDR3 sequence is CASSARQNTEAFF. DNA of the CDR3: TGTGCCAGCAGTGCCCGACAGAACACTGAAGCTTTCTTT.

The chain uses TRBV7-2 and TRBJ2-2; 8 positions agree with TRBD2. The germline gives CDR1 SGHTA, CDR2 FQGNSA. V lost 5 bases, J lost 0 bases, and 5 bases stayed unmatched. This CDR3 has 16 amino acids. This CDR3 is CASSDARGANTGELFF. CDR3 nucleotides: TGTGCCAGCAGCGACGCGCGGGGGGCGAACACCGGGGAGCTGTTTTTT.

This clonotype was seen more than once but under ten times. This may stem from a read error, because a much larger clone lies one nucleotide away. The chain joins TRBV7-6 to TRBJ2-5; the D is unclear. V lost 2 bases and J lost 5, with 15 bases in between. CDR1 is SGHVS and CDR2 is FNYEAQ in the germline V gene. This CDR3 has 15 amino acids. CDR3 in amino acids: CASSLTRKGFETQYF. The CDR3 region has the DNA TGTGCCAGCAGCTTAACACGAAAGGGATTCGAGACCCAGTACTTC.

This clonotype was counted many times. J is TRBJ2-2 and V is TRBV29-1; D possibly matches TRBD1 or TRBD2 (5 bases each). Trimming shortened V by 6 bases and J by 3 bases, and 14 bases separated the two germline ends. The CDR3 consists of 14 residues. Germline V gene sequence: CDR1 SQVTM, CDR2 ANQGSEA. CDR3 region: CSVFGVGDTGELFF. The CDR3, as DNA: TGCAGCGTATTTGGGGTGGGGGACACCGGGGAGCTGTTTTTT.

A few counts support this clonotype. V gene TRBV5-5 combines with J gene TRBJ2-2; D ambiguous. Per germline, CDR1 SGHKS and CDR2 YYEKEE (reference sequence). The CDR3 is made up of 14 amino acids. V was shortened by 6 bases and J by 2 bases, with 11 bases between the two germline ends. CDR3 in DNA: TGTGCCAGCACCCCTGTCCTAAACACCGGGGAGCTGTTTTTT. This sequence encodes CASTPVLNTGELFF. The variable domain in full, with the rest retrieved from reference TRBV5-5 and TRBJ2-2, is DAGVTQSPTHLIKTRGQQVTLRCSPISGHKSVSWYQQVLGQGPQFIFQYYEKEERGRGNFPDRFSARQFPNYSSELNVNALLLGDSALYLCASTPVLNTGELFFGEGSRLTVL.

This clonotype was counted only a few times. At one end the junction does not follow the germline gene, possibly because of a read error. CDR3: CASSKETGLGAKKIQYF. CDR3 sequence (DNA): TGTGCCAGCAGCAAAGAGACGGGACTTGGGGCCAAAAAAATTCAGTACTTC. The chain joins TRBV7-8 to TRBJ2-4; the D gene is possibly TRBD2 (6 bases). This CDR3 spans 17 amino acids. The germline V gene encodes CDR1 SGHVS and CDR2 FQNEAQ.

This clonotype came up many times. V usage is TRBV11-1 and J usage is TRBJ1-6, with D uncertain. Germline assignment: CDR1 SGHAT and CDR2 FQDESV (reference sequence). V lost 1 base and J lost 6, with 7 bases in between. There are 14 residues in the CDR3. The CDR3 bases are TGTGCCAGCAGCTTAGTACGGGGTAATTCACCCCTCCACTTT. Encoded protein: CASSLVRGNSPLHF.

In its sample, this clonotype was seen many times. The rearrangement uses TRBV7-9 and TRBJ2-4, with 9 bases that match TRBD1. Germline values: CDR1 SEHNR, CDR2 FQNEAQ (reference sequence). The CDR3 loop spans 17 amino acids. Trimming took 5 bases from V and 0 from J; bases not matched to a gene: 8. CDR3 protein: CASSETGGLLAKNIQYF. DNA for the CDR3: TGTGCCAGCAGCGAAACAGGGGGCCTTTTAGCCAAAAACATTCAGTACTTC.

The sample holds many counts of this clonotype. The genes are TRBV12-3 or TRBV12-4 and TRBJ1-2; 9 bases agree with TRBD1. V shed 6 bases, J shed 7 bases, and the junction held 6 bases outside the gene matches. CDR3 length: 13 residues. The CDR3 nucleotides read TGTGCCAGCAGGGGACAGGGTTCGTCTGGCTACACCTTC. Translation: CASRGQGSSGYTF.

This clonotype appeared a few times. This chain uses TRBV5-1 with TRBJ2-4; 8 bases align to TRBD2. Germline lookup yields CDR1 SGHRS and CDR2 YFSETQ. This CDR3 has 13 residues. V lost 3 bases, J lost 6 bases, and 2 bases stayed unmatched. CDR3 DNA: TGCGCCAGCAGCTCCGGGGGGGGAAACATTCAGTACTTC. Translated, it gives CASSSGGGNIQYF.

The sample holds many counts of this clonotype. V is TRBV5-1 and J is TRBJ2-3; D might be TRBD1 (5 bases). The length of the CDR3 is 14 residues. V lost 3 bases and J lost 8, with 16 bases in between. Germline-derived CDR1 and CDR2 are SGHRS and YFSETQ. The CDR3 reads CASSSGGAVATQYF. The CDR3 nucleotides read TGCGCCAGCAGCTCGGGTGGGGCGGTTGCTACGCAGTATTTT.

This clonotype has a count of ten or more. A junction end diverges from the germline sequence, so it may reflect a read error. This chain connects TRBV7-8 to TRBJ1-5, with D perhaps TRBD1 (6 bases). The germline CDR1 and CDR2 sequences are SGHVS and FQNEAQ. CDR3 length: 16 residues. The CDR3 loop reads CASSLLQGRSNQPQNF. The CDR3 DNA reads TGTGCCAGCAGCCTTCTACAGGGAAGAAGCAATCAGCCCCAGAATTTT. Looking up the rest from reference TRBV7-8 and TRBJ1-5 gives the full variable domain: GAGVSQSPRYKVAKRGQDVALRCDPISGHVSLFWYQQALGQGPEFLTYFQNEAQLDKSGLPSDRFFAERPEGSVSTLKIQRTQQEDSAVYLCASSLLQGRSNQPQNFGDGTRLSIL.